Below are 3 T cell receptor beta chains sequenced from a single sample in a study of response to subunit inactivated influenza vaccine (dated by TCRdb to about 2018). The library was made by RT-PCR. Sequencing instrument: Illumina HiSeq 2500. The raw public reads went through TCRdb reprocessing: fastp at Q25, MiXCR clone calling, in-frame beta chains kept. For every CDR3 protein sequence, its rows merge into one entry that carries the most common genes and DNA. Within this sample are hundreds of thousands of distinct CDR3 sequences, with around a sixth of them counted one time only. The top ten clonotypes cover about a tenth of the sample. The sample here was PBMCs from blood, taken 5 to 6 days after vaccination. Receptors originate from a middle-aged man who received an inactivated influenza vaccine. Donor details come from another sample of the same person, matched by shared clones.

This clonotype was seen a handful of times. The genes are TRBV11-2 and TRBJ2-2, with TRBD2 identical over 11 bases. V shed 4 bases, J shed 7 bases, and the junction held 8 bases outside the gene matches. CDR1 is SGHAT and CDR2 is FQNNGV in the germline V gene. CDR3 length: 16 amino acids. CDR3 nucleotides: TGTGCCAGCAGCTCATTTAGCGGGAGGGCCCTCGGGGAGCTGTTTTTT. It encodes CASSSFSGRALGELFF.

In its sample, this clonotype was seen a few times. V usage is TRBV12-3 or TRBV12-4 and J usage is TRBJ2-7; tentatively, D is TRBD1 (6 bases). Trimming took off 1 base at V and 7 bases at J, with 14 bases between the two ends. This CDR3 spans 14 amino acids. The CDR3: CASSLGTESREQYF. The CDR3 DNA follows: TGTGCCAGCAGTTTAGGGACAGAGAGTAGGGAGCAGTACTTC.

Only a few counts were recorded for this clonotype. The CDR3 DNA is TGTGCCAGCGAGGGACAGGAGTACGAGCAGTACTTC. Encoded protein: CASEGQEYEQYF. This chain joins TRBV6-2 or TRBV6-3 and TRBJ2-7; 8 bases are a match to TRBD1. V lost 8 bases and J lost 4; bases outside the gene matches: 4. Germline V gene data show CDR1 as MNHEY and CDR2 as SVGEGT. The CDR3 sequence is 12 residues long.